One and the same sample provided the 16 T cell receptor beta chains below, sequenced in a study of blood T cells in healthy people across ages. Using a J-beta primer mix together with a sample-barcoded 5' primer, a second PCR was run for about 6 to 12 cycles. TCRdb passed the 5' RACE reads through MiXCR, listing each CDR3 protein once. The table includes around 700,000 distinct CDR3 sequences, 25% detected once. These data also featured in a second study, about T cells of mothers and their children.

Sequenced input: blood. The receptors stem from a boy aged 10-17 years in good health.

CDR3 amino acids: CASSYTDRTNNEQFF. The CDR3 DNA sequence: TGCGCCAGCAGCTATACCGACAGAACGAACAATGAGCAGTTCTTC. The chain carries TRBV5-1 and TRBJ2-1; D is perhaps TRBD1 (5 bases). V was trimmed by 3 bases and J by 5 bases, leaving 15 bases between them. CDR3 size: 15 residues. Germline V lookup: CDR1 SGHRS, CDR2 YFSETQ.

The V call is TRBV10-3, the J call TRBJ2-5; TRBD2 might be the D (6 bases). The J call is in doubt because the DNA end fits TRBJ2-1 better. The CDR3 loop spans 12 amino acids. The germline gives CDR1 ENHRY, CDR2 SYGVKD. The DNA of the CDR3 is TGTGCCGCCGGGACTCCATTTCGTGAGCAGTTCTTC. Protein: CAAGTPFREQFF.

This chain uses TRBV12-3 or TRBV12-4 with TRBJ2-3, with 8 bases identical to TRBD2. This CDR3 has 17 residues. V shed 5 bases and J 1 base; nucleotides not matched to a gene: 11. The CDR3 loop is CASSAAPGRGGTDTQYF. CDR3 coding DNA: TGTGCCAGCAGTGCCGCCCCCGGGCGGGGGGGCACAGATACGCAGTATTTT.

The CDR3 sequence is CASSPRRSGANVLTF. The CDR3 DNA follows: TGTGCCAGCAGCCCCCGAAGATCTGGGGCCAACGTCCTGACTTTC. The chain has TRBV7-2 and TRBJ2-6, with D unclear. CDR3 length equals 15 residues. Germline V CDR1 and CDR2: SGHTA, FQGNSA. V gave up 5 bases and J gave up 1 base, with 9 bases separating them.

The chain carries TRBV11-2 and TRBJ2-5; D is undetermined. V shed 5 bases and J shed 5 bases, with 9 bases lying between them. Germline CDR1 reads SGHAT; CDR2 reads FQNNGV. The CDR3 contains 12 residues. The CDR3 here is CASSPVTETQYF. CDR3 DNA sequence: TGTGCCAGCAGCCCCGTCACCGAGACCCAGTACTTC.

This clonotype came up a few times. The rearrangement links TRBV7-9 to TRBJ2-7, with TRBD2 matching 7 bases. V dropped 0 bases and J dropped 0; count of bases not matched to a gene: 5. The CDR3 is 16 residues long. Per germline, CDR1 SEHNR and CDR2 FQNEAQ (reference sequence). CDR3 nucleotides: TGTGCCAGCAGCTTAGCGCGGGAGCGGTCCTCCTACGAGCAGTACTTC. Residues: CASSLARERSSYEQYF. Together with reference TRBV7-9 and TRBJ2-7, the CDR3 gives the full variable domain: DTGVSQNPRHKITKRGQNVTFRCDPISEHNRLYWYRQTLGQGPEFLTYFQNEAQLEKSRLLSDRFSAERPKGSFSTLEIQRTEQGDSAMYLCASSLARERSSYEQYFGPGTRLTVT.

Comments on this clonotype: One end of the junction varies from germline; a read error may be responsible. The V call is TRBV9, the J call TRBJ2-6, with D possibly matching TRBD1 (5 bases). Looked up from germline, CDR1 is SGDLS and CDR2 is YYNGEE. This CDR3 is built from 17 residues. The CDR3 nucleotides are TGTGCCAGCAGCACGACAGCGAAGGTCTCTGCGGCCAACGTCCTGACTTTC. It encodes CASSTTAKVSAANVLTF.

This clonotype has just a few counts. This chain joins TRBV19 and TRBJ2-1; 8 bases line up with TRBD2. The CDR3 totals 15 residues. The ends lost 1 base at V and 6 bases at J; junction bases unmatched: 5. Germline loops: CDR1 LNHDA, CDR2 SQIVND (reference sequence). The CDR3 region has the DNA TGTGCCAGTAGTATAGTCGGGGGGGCACTCAATGAGCAGTTCTTC. Residues: CASSIVGGALNEQFF.

Ten or more counts support this clonotype. The V and J genes are TRBV20-1 and TRBJ1-4, with D maybe TRBD1 (5 bases). V was shortened by 0 bases and J by 3 bases, with 5 bases between the two germline ends. The CDR3 spans 13 residues. Germline V gene sequence: CDR1 DFQATT, CDR2 SNEGSKA (reference sequence). The CDR3 reads CSAREGPNEKLFF. The CDR3, as DNA: TGCAGTGCTAGAGAGGGACCTAATGAAAAACTGTTTTTT.

There are a few counts of this clonotype. This chain connects TRBV7-2 to TRBJ2-4; 7 bases match TRBD2. CDR3 length: 16 residues. Per the germline V gene, CDR1 is SGHTA and CDR2 is FQGNSA. V shed 6 bases, J shed 0 bases, and the junction held 8 bases outside the gene matches. The CDR3 region is CASSSSGDLAKNIQYF. In DNA, the CDR3 is TGTGCCAGCAGTTCCAGCGGGGACTTAGCCAAAAACATTCAGTACTTC.

The genes are TRBV6-5 and TRBJ2-7, with D possibly TRBD2 on 5 matching bases. V shed 6 bases and J shed 7 bases, with 13 bases lying between them. This CDR3 comprises 12 residues. Germline-derived CDR1 and CDR2 are MNHEY and SVGAGI. CDR3 residues: CASSPTPGEQYF. CDR3 sequence (DNA): TGTGCCAGCAGCCCCACACCGGGAGAGCAGTACTTC.

This clonotype was picked up many times. The chain combines TRBV27 with TRBJ2-7; TRBD2 matches at 10 bases. Trimming cost V 5 bases and J 4 bases; bases outside gene matches: 5. This CDR3 is 14 amino acids long. The germline V gene encodes CDR1 MNHEY and CDR2 SMNVEV (reference sequence). CDR3 sequence reads: CASSLSGGLYEQYF. The DNA of the CDR3 is TGTGCCAGCAGTCTTAGCGGGGGGTTATACGAGCAGTACTTC.

CDR3 protein: CASSQDRLATDTQYF. CDR3 DNA sequence: TGCGCCAGCAGCCAAGATAGGCTAGCCACAGATACGCAGTATTTT. V gene TRBV4-3 combines with J gene TRBJ2-3; possibly TRBD2 for D (5 bases). The CDR3 is 15 residues long. Per germline, CDR1 LGHNA and CDR2 YSLEER. V was trimmed by 0 bases and J by 2 bases, leaving 9 bases between them.

In regard to this clonotype: An end of the junction differs from the germline gene, which may be a read error. This chain uses TRBV20-1 with TRBJ1-2; the D gene is possibly TRBD1 (5 bases). This CDR3 spans 14 amino acids. CDR1 DFQATT and CDR2 SNEGSKA come from the germline V gene (reference sequence). The CDR3, as DNA: TGCAGTGCTAGTACCGGGACGTCACTTTATGGCTACGCCTTC. It translates to CSASTGTSLYGYAF.

The V and J genes are TRBV7-6 and TRBJ2-2; D is ambiguous. Between the trimmed V and J ends, which lost 5 bases and 1 base, there was a span of 14 bases. The CDR3 totals 16 residues. Germline CDR1 and CDR2: SGHVS and FNYEAQ. The CDR3 nucleotides read TGTGCCAGCAGCCCAATCGTCCAGGTGAACACCGGGGAGCTGTTTTTT. This encodes CASSPIVQVNTGELFF.

This rearrangement joins TRBV28 to TRBJ1-3; D remains unclear. The CDR3 length is 12 residues. V shed 6 bases and J shed 6 bases, with 9 bases lying between them. Germline CDR1 reads MDHEN; CDR2 reads SYDVKM. This CDR3 reads CASSPRLNTIYF. In nucleotides, the CDR3 is TGTGCCAGCAGCCCAAGGCTAAACACCATATATTTT.